These 32 T cell receptor beta chains came from one sample sequenced in a study of long-term antiretroviral therapy in people with HIV. Assay version v3.0 of immunoSEQ was used, and it was run at survey level. Clones were read by immunoSEQ multiplex PCR, and TCRdb kept only the in-frame ones, dropping some. Among over 30,000 clones listed, more than 70% were seen once. Sample: unsorted PBMCs, taken 3.1 years after starting antiretroviral therapy. These receptors were collected from a woman aged 45-60 years with HIV.

The CDR3 coding sequence is TGTGCCAGCAGCTTAACAAAGGGGGGAAACACCATATATTTT. Protein: CASSLTKGGNTIYF. The gene calls are TRBV7-8 and TRBJ1-3, with D maybe TRBD1 (5 bases). The germline V and J ends were trimmed by 2 bases and 4 bases, with 9 bases remaining between them. CDR1 and CDR2 (germline): SGHVS, FQNEAQ. The CDR3 is 14 amino acids.

This chain connects TRBV18 to TRBJ2-3; D unclear. Trimming took off 8 bases at V and 4 bases at J, with 10 bases between the two ends. The length of the CDR3 is 12 residues. Per germline, CDR1 KGHSH and CDR2 LQKENI. CDR3 sequence reads: CASTRSSDTQYF. The CDR3 DNA reads as TGTGCCAGCACTCGCTCCTCAGATACGCAGTATTTT.

This clone was detected a few times. The chain is built from TRBV9 and TRBJ2-3; weak D call: TRBD2 (6 bases). This CDR3 has 14 amino acids. In germline, CDR1 is SGDLS, CDR2 YYNGEE. Trimming took off 0 bases at V and 3 bases at J, with 8 bases between the two ends. CDR3 coding DNA: TGTGCCAGCAGCGTAGAGGGACTTACAGATACGCAGTATTTT. Translated, it gives CASSVEGLTDTQYF.

The chain combines TRBV5-6 with TRBJ1-2; D is undetermined. CDR3 length equals 15 residues. Trimming took 0 bases from V and 4 from J, leaving 13 bases between them. Germline loops: CDR1 SGHDT, CDR2 YYEEEE. CDR3 region: CASSLVESAFYGYTF. DNA for the CDR3: TGTGCCAGCAGCTTGGTAGAGTCGGCTTTCTATGGCTACACCTTC.

The J gene is TRBJ2-7, the V gene TRBV7-8, with 10 nucleotides matching TRBD2. The CDR3 spans 17 residues. Unmatched junction bases numbered 10, after V lost 2 bases and J lost 3 bases. Germline loops: CDR1 SGHVS, CDR2 FQNEAQ. This chain's CDR3 is CASSLSSSGGRIYEQYF. CDR3 nucleotide sequence: TGTGCCAGCAGCTTAAGCTCTAGCGGGGGTCGGATCTACGAGCAGTACTTC.

This rearrangement joins TRBV9 to TRBJ2-3; 10 nucleotides agree with TRBD1. Germline CDR1 reads SGDLS; CDR2 reads YYNGEE. The V gene end was trimmed by 3 bases and the J gene end by 4 bases; junction bases not matched to a gene: 2. The CDR3 covers 14 residues. In DNA form, the CDR3 reads TGTGCCAGCAGCGGACAGGGGGCTGCAGATACGCAGTATTTT. Translated: CASSGQGAADTQYF. Full variable domain (missing parts from reference TRBV9 and TRBJ2-3): DSGVTQTPKHLITATGQRVTLRCSPRSGDLSVYWYQQSLDQGLQFLIQYYNGEERAKGNILERFSAQQFPDLHSELNLSSLELGDSALYFCASSGQGAADTQYFGPGTRLTVL.

Concerning this clone itself: One end of the junction fails to match germline, which may point to a read error. The V and J genes are TRBV10-3 and TRBJ1-4; D gene uncertain. There are 13 residues in the CDR3. Looked up from germline, CDR1 is ENHRY and CDR2 is SYGVKD. The CDR3 region is CATSQPINEKLFF. CDR3 bases: TGTGCCACCAGTCAGCCCATTAATGAAAAACTGTTTTTT.

The genes are TRBV7-2 and TRBJ2-1; 14 bases fit TRBD2. The CDR3 spans 17 residues. Germline CDR1 and CDR2: SGHTA and FQGNSA. After removal of 5 bases from V and 1 base from J, the junction contained 4 bases not matched to a gene. Written as DNA, the CDR3 is TGTGCCAGCAGCCCGAGGACTAGCGGGGGGTCCTACAATGAGCAGTTCTTC. Its translation: CASSPRTSGGSYNEQFF.

The chain has TRBV4-1 and TRBJ2-7, with D perhaps being TRBD1 or TRBD2 (6 bases each). V was trimmed by 1 base and J by 4 bases, leaving 11 bases between them. Germline CDR1 and CDR2: MGHRA and YSYEKL. The CDR3 is made up of 14 amino acids. As DNA, the CDR3 is TGCGCCAGCAGCCAAGCCCTAGGGGGGTACGAGCAGTACTTC. It yields the protein CASSQALGGYEQYF.

V and J are TRBV5-4 and TRBJ2-1, with D possibly being TRBD2 (6 bases). From germline, CDR1 is SGHNT and CDR2 YYREEE (reference sequence). The V and J ends lost 3 bases and 4 bases respectively, with 11 bases between them. The CDR3 loop spans 14 amino acids. The CDR3 DNA reads as TGTGCCAGCAGCTCCTACCGGGAGTACAATGAGCAGTTCTTC. Its protein product is CASSSYREYNEQFF. Full variable domain (rest looked up from reference TRBV5-4 and TRBJ2-1): ETGVTQSPTHLIKTRGQQVTLRCSSQSGHNTVSWYQQALGQGPQFIFQYYREEENGRGNFPPRFSGLQFPNYSSELNVNALELDDSALYLCASSSYREYNEQFFGPGTRLTVL.

This chain joins TRBV7-9 and TRBJ1-1, with D uncertain. From germline, CDR1 is SEHNR and CDR2 FQNEAQ (reference sequence). Trimming removed 1 base at V and 3 bases at J, with 0 bases between. CDR3 size: 11 residues. DNA of the CDR3: TGTGCCAGCAGCTTAGACACTGAAGCTTTCTTT. It translates to CASSLDTEAFF. Complete variable domain (other parts from reference TRBV7-9 and TRBJ1-1): DTGVSQNPRHKITKRGQNVTFRCDPISEHNRLYWYRQTLGQGPEFLTYFQNEAQLEKSRLLSDRFSAERPKGSFSTLEIQRTEQGDSAMYLCASSLDTEAFFGQGTRLTVV.

The chain joins TRBV9 to TRBJ2-5; D uncertain. V lost 4 bases and J 1 base, leaving 11 bases between the germline ends. Germline CDR1 SGDLS, CDR2 YYNGEE. The CDR3 is 14 amino acids. CDR3 sequence (DNA): TGTGCCAGCAGCAAAAGTGACCGCCAAGAGACCCAGTACTTC. Translation: CASSKSDRQETQYF.

This chain joins TRBV7-3 and TRBJ2-1; a possible D gene is TRBD1 (6 bases). The CDR3 contains 12 residues. Per germline, CDR1 SGHTA and CDR2 FQGTGA. Trimming left V 5 bases short and J 6 bases short, with 8 bases between. The CDR3 is CASSPDSNEQFF. In nucleotides, the CDR3 is TGTGCCAGCAGCCCGGACAGCAATGAGCAGTTCTTC.

This rearrangement joins TRBV6-1 to TRBJ1-5; 7 bases are a match to TRBD1. CDR3 length: 14 amino acids. With 4 bases clipped from V and 6 bases from J, the junction kept 6 bases outside the gene matches. CDR1 and CDR2 from the germline V gene are MNHNS and SASEGT. CDR3 region: CASSAERGPQPQHF. The CDR3 DNA is TGTGCCAGCAGTGCCGAGAGGGGGCCTCAGCCCCAGCATTTT.

As for this clone: An end of the junction differs from the germline gene, which may be a read error. The chain joins TRBV2 to TRBJ1-5, with 7 bases that match TRBD1. The CDR3 loop spans 14 amino acids. Germline values: CDR1 SNHLY, CDR2 FYNNEI. The CDR3 sequence: CASSESRGGQAQHF. CDR3 DNA sequence: TGTGCCAGCAGTGAATCCAGGGGGGGTCAGGCCCAGCATTTT.

The V call is TRBV5-1, the J call TRBJ1-2; D call uncertain. V gave up 0 bases and J gave up 10 bases, with 10 bases separating them. This CDR3 is 12 amino acids long. Germline loops: CDR1 SGHRS, CDR2 YFSETQ. CDR3 amino acids: CASSLALADYTF. CDR3 nucleotide sequence: TGCGCCAGCAGCTTGGCCTTGGCAGACTACACCTTC. Full variable domain (rest looked up from reference TRBV5-1 and TRBJ1-2): KAGVTQTPRYLIKTRGQQVTLSCSPISGHRSVSWYQQTPGQGLQFLFEYFSETQRNKGNFPGRFSGRQFSNSRSEMNVSTLELGDSALYLCASSLALADYTFGSGTRLTVV.

The V call is TRBV2, the J call TRBJ2-7; D possibly matches TRBD1 or TRBD2 (5 bases each). The V gene's germline CDR1 is SNHLY and CDR2 FYNNEI. The CDR3 totals 13 residues. Trimming stripped 5 bases from V and 12 bases from J, with 20 bases between. CDR3 residues: CASSLRRDHFLYF. CDR3 nucleotides: TGTGCCAGCAGTCTTCGCCGGGACCATTTCTTGTACTTC. Full variable domain (remainder filled in from reference TRBV2 and TRBJ2-7): EPEVTQTPSHQVTQMGQEVILRCVPISNHLYFYWYRQILGQKVEFLVSFYNNEISEKSEIFDDQFSVERPDGSNFTLKIRSTKLEDSAMYFCASSLRRDHFLYFGPGTRLTVT.

The J gene is TRBJ2-3, the V gene TRBV10-3; possible D gene TRBD2, 7 bases. Germline assignment: CDR1 ENHRY and CDR2 SYGVKD. V was trimmed by 8 bases and J by 2 bases, leaving 14 bases between them. CDR3 length: 14 residues. The CDR3 sequence is CAIQSGGLTDTQYF. DNA for the CDR3: TGTGCCATCCAGTCCGGGGGGCTCACAGATACGCAGTATTTT.

The genes are TRBV29-1 and TRBJ2-7; weak D call: TRBD2 (6 bases). Trimming took 3 bases from V and 3 from J, leaving 15 bases between them. CDR1 SQVTM and CDR2 ANQGSEA come from the germline V gene. This CDR3 spans 14 amino acids. CDR3 region: CSVDWGEGRYEQYF. CDR3 nucleotides: TGCAGCGTTGATTGGGGGGAAGGACGCTACGAGCAGTACTTC.

This sequence joins TRBV2 and TRBJ1-1, with D perhaps TRBD1 (5 bases). The CDR3 runs to 15 residues. V was cut by 6 bases and J by 5 bases, with 19 bases left in between. Germline CDR1 is SNHLY and CDR2 is FYNNEI. The CDR3 nucleotides read TGTGCCAGCAGAAACCAGGGTAGGGGTGAGACTGAAGCTTTCTTT. Protein product: CASRNQGRGETEAFF.

The chain recombines TRBV7-2 with TRBJ1-2; 7 nucleotides line up with TRBD1. The V and J ends lost 3 bases and 8 bases, in that order; junction bases with no gene match: 12. CDR1 and CDR2 from the germline V gene are SGHTA and FQGNSA. This CDR3 comprises 15 residues. CDR3 DNA: TGTGCCAGCAGCTTGGACCAAACAGGGGCTCGGGGCTACACCTTC. It is translated as CASSLDQTGARGYTF.

A few counts support this clone. V usage is TRBV7-3 and J usage is TRBJ2-7, with D maybe TRBD2 (6 bases). V was cut by 0 bases and J by 4 bases, with 13 bases left in between. Germline CDR1 SGHTA, CDR2 FQGTGA. The CDR3 length is 15 residues. The CDR3 is CASSLTSAGGYEQYF. CDR3 DNA: TGTGCCAGCAGCTTAACGTCTGCCGGGGGATACGAGCAGTACTTC.

J is TRBJ2-1 and V is TRBV6-5, with 8 bases aligning to TRBD2. Looked up from germline, CDR1 is MNHEY and CDR2 is SVGAGI. Trimming removed 4 bases from V and 2 bases from J; junction bases left unmatched: 4. CDR3 size: 15 residues. The CDR3 protein is CASSLDSGAYNEQFF. Here the CDR3 DNA reads TGTGCCAGCAGTTTAGATAGCGGGGCCTACAATGAGCAGTTCTTC.

The chain has TRBV29-1 and TRBJ1-1; possible D gene TRBD1, 5 bases. Germline-derived CDR1 and CDR2 are SQVTM and ANQGSEA. The V end lost 2 bases, the J end lost 0 bases, and 7 bases lay between the germline ends. The CDR3 covers 13 residues. The chain's CDR3 is CSVERGMNTEAFF. The CDR3, as DNA: TGCAGCGTTGAAAGGGGAATGAACACTGAAGCTTTCTTT.

The CDR3, as DNA: TGTGCCAGCAGCTTAGCCTCGGGGGTGAACTATGGCTACACCTTC. Its translation is CASSLASGVNYGYTF. V usage is TRBV11-2 and J usage is TRBJ1-2, with D possibly being TRBD1 (5 bases). This CDR3 region has 15 residues. Deletions cut 1 base from V and 2 bases from J, with 11 bases between. CDR1 and CDR2 (germline): SGHAT, FQNNGV.

The chain couples TRBV5-1 to TRBJ1-5; 8 nucleotides align to TRBD1. The CDR3 runs to 16 residues. Germline-derived CDR1 and CDR2 are SGHRS and YFSETQ. J lost 6 bases, V lost 0 bases, and 8 bases had no gene match. This chain's CDR3 is CASSLGDRGAGQPQHF. The CDR3 coding sequence is TGCGCCAGCAGCTTGGGAGACAGGGGCGCAGGTCAGCCCCAGCATTTT.

V usage is TRBV5-4 and J usage is TRBJ2-7; perhaps TRBD1 as D (7 bases). This CDR3 contains 15 residues. The germline V gene has CDR1 SGHNT and CDR2 YYREEE (reference sequence). Deletions cut 3 bases from V and 4 bases from J, with 17 bases between. The CDR3: CASSWPGGGGYEQYF. In DNA form, the CDR3 reads TGTGCCAGCAGCTGGCCAGGGGGAGGAGGATACGAGCAGTACTTC.

This sequence joins TRBV5-4 and TRBJ2-1; 7 bases match TRBD2. Germline CDR1 is SGHNT and CDR2 is YYREEE (reference sequence). The CDR3 extends over 14 amino acids. J gave up 6 bases and V 4 bases, and 7 bases lay outside the gene matches. The CDR3 protein is CASSPLGGINEQFF. Here the CDR3 DNA reads TGTGCCAGCAGCCCGCTGGGGGGGATCAATGAGCAGTTCTTC.

The J gene is TRBJ2-7, the V gene TRBV9, with D possibly TRBD1 on 6 matching bases. The germline V and J ends were trimmed by 0 bases and 4 bases, with 14 bases remaining between them. CDR1 is SGDLS and CDR2 is YYNGEE in the germline V gene. CDR3 length equals 15 residues. The CDR3 region is CASSVATGPMYEQYF. The DNA for the CDR3 is TGTGCCAGCAGCGTAGCGACAGGCCCCATGTACGAGCAGTACTTC. Looking up the rest from reference TRBV9 and TRBJ2-7 gives the full variable domain: DSGVTQTPKHLITATGQRVTLRCSPRSGDLSVYWYQQSLDQGLQFLIQYYNGEERAKGNILERFSAQQFPDLHSELNLSSLELGDSALYFCASSVATGPMYEQYFGPGTRLTVT.

The V and J genes are TRBV30 and TRBJ1-3; no reliable D call. The germline V and J ends were trimmed by 3 bases and 3 bases, with 9 bases remaining between them. Germline CDR1 reads GTSNPN; CDR2 reads SVGIG (reference sequence). CDR3 length: 13 residues. CDR3 DNA sequence: TGTGCCTGGAGCATTAAGGGTGGAAACACCATATATTTT. Translating gives CAWSIKGGNTIYF.

The chain combines TRBV9 with TRBJ1-2, with D perhaps matching TRBD1 (5 bases). Germline values: CDR1 SGDLS, CDR2 YYNGEE. V lost 0 bases to trimming and J lost 7 bases, with 13 bases between them. This CDR3 is 14 amino acids long. The CDR3 nucleotides read TGTGCCAGCAGCGTAGCTCGGGGGGGACGTGGCTACACCTTC. Its protein product is CASSVARGGRGYTF.

The CDR3 coding sequence is TGTGCCAGCAGTTACAATCCCGGGACAGGGATTTACGAGCAGTACTTC. Translated, it gives CASSYNPGTGIYEQYF. The V and J genes are TRBV6-6 and TRBJ2-7, with 9 nucleotides matching TRBD1. The CDR3 is 16 residues long. The V gene's germline CDR1 is MNHNY and CDR2 SVGAGI (reference sequence). V gave up 2 bases and J gave up 4 bases; unmatched junction bases: 9.